These 21 T cell receptor beta chains were all obtained from the same sample, sequenced in a study of quantifying T cell responses using KT2 cells. At the level of the study: Reverse transcription used primers in the TCR alpha and beta constant regions.

An oligo carrying a UMI was ligated to the cDNA 3' end. An equimolar mix of RC1.1 and RC1.2 primed the beta chain across TRBC1 and TRBC2. TCRdb processed the UMI-ligation and nested PCR reads anew with MiXCR; each CDR3 protein has one entry. The sample shows approximately 57,000 distinct CDR3 sequences, over 9% of them seen only once. Input material: PBMCs spiked with cells of the T cell clone KT2. All receptors derive from a human donor.

The V gene is TRBV11-3, the J gene TRBJ1-5, with 9 nucleotides matching TRBD1. This CDR3 contains 18 residues. V lost 4 bases to trimming and J lost 3 bases; unmatched junction nucleotides: 13. The V gene's germline CDR1 is SGHNT and CDR2 YENEEA. The chain's CDR3 is CASSSLDSDRGVNQPQHF. CDR3 DNA sequence: TGTGCCAGCAGCTCCCTTGACTCGGACAGGGGAGTCAATCAGCCCCAGCATTTT.

The chain links TRBV6-6 to TRBJ2-7; 8 bases align to TRBD1. V dropped 5 bases and J dropped 7; count of bases not matched to a gene: 10. This CDR3 spans 14 amino acids. Germline lookup yields CDR1 MNHNY and CDR2 SVGAGI (reference sequence). The CDR3 DNA sequence: TGTGCCAGCAGTCTTCCCCCAGGGGGCTGGGAGCAGTACTTC. Translating it yields CASSLPPGGWEQYF.

The table lists this clonotype with many counts. CDR3 residues: CAWSRPGDTGELFF. CDR3 sequence (DNA): TGTGCCTGGAGTCGCCCAGGGGACACCGGGGAGCTGTTTTTT. The chain has TRBV30 and TRBJ2-2; D perhaps matches TRBD1 (6 bases). The CDR3 sequence is 14 residues long. Trimming stripped 2 bases from V and 3 bases from J, with 10 bases between. Per germline, CDR1 GTSNPN and CDR2 SVGIG (reference sequence).

Many counts were recorded for this clonotype. This rearrangement joins TRBV9 to TRBJ2-7; D is undetermined. Germline V lookup: CDR1 SGDLS, CDR2 YYNGEE. The CDR3 spans 14 residues. Between the trimmed V and J ends, which lost 4 bases and 5 bases, there was a span of 16 bases. The CDR3 region is CASSPSVARHEQYF. The CDR3 DNA reads TGTGCCAGCAGCCCTTCCGTCGCAAGGCACGAGCAGTACTTC.

This clonotype was seen a few times. J is TRBJ1-1 and V is TRBV5-1, with TRBD1 identical over 9 bases. This CDR3 has 17 amino acids. V was pared by 2 bases and J by 2 bases, with 10 bases of the junction left unmatched. Germline V gene sequence: CDR1 SGHRS, CDR2 YFSETQ. CDR3 protein: CASSFSHRGRTNTEAFF. The DNA of the CDR3 is TGCGCCAGCAGCTTTTCTCACAGGGGGCGAACTAACACTGAAGCTTTCTTT.

The genes are TRBV12-3 or TRBV12-4 and TRBJ2-7; 7 positions match TRBD2. V lost 5 bases to trimming and J lost 3 bases; unmatched junction nucleotides: 13. The CDR3 is 16 amino acids. DNA of the CDR3: TGTGCCAGCAGTACCGGGACTACCGCAGTTCACTACGAGCAGTACTTC. Amino acid sequence: CASSTGTTAVHYEQYF.

This clonotype was recorded many times. This chain links TRBV29-1 with TRBJ1-1, with a weak D call TRBD1 (6 bases). Germline lookup yields CDR1 SQVTM and CDR2 ANQGSEA. The CDR3 runs 14 residues. V was clipped by 4 bases and J by 0 bases, with 12 bases between them. DNA for the CDR3: TGCAGCGTTGTAGGCCAGGGGCTGAACACTGAAGCTTTCTTT. As protein: CSVVGQGLNTEAFF.

This clonotype was detected only a few times. The chain has TRBV2 and TRBJ2-3; TRBD2 agrees at 7 bases. The CDR3 consists of 16 residues. Unmatched junction bases numbered 16, after V lost 8 bases and J lost 5 bases. CDR1 is SNHLY and CDR2 is FYNNEI in the germline V gene. CDR3 sequence (DNA): TGTGCCAGCCGAGGGGAGCGGGGCTCTGCCCGAGATACGCAGTATTTT. Amino acids: CASRGERGSARDTQYF.

In its sample, this clonotype was seen many times. The chain links TRBV19 to TRBJ1-5, with TRBD1 matching over 9 bases. V was clipped by 10 bases and J by 7 bases; unmatched bases: 17. Looked up from germline, CDR1 is LNHDA and CDR2 is SQIVND (reference sequence). The CDR3 length is 16 residues. The DNA of the CDR3 is TGTGCCACCCTGGCCTCGGACAGGGGTTATGGACAGCCCCAGCATTTT. Its translation: CATLASDRGYGQPQHF.

The table lists this clonotype with a few counts. V is TRBV2 and J is TRBJ1-3; D is unclear. The CDR3 is 15 amino acids. The germline V gene has CDR1 SNHLY and CDR2 FYNNEI. V lost 6 bases and J 2 bases, leaving 14 bases between the germline ends. CDR3 in amino acids: CASRSQASPGNTIYF. The CDR3 nucleotides read TGTGCCAGCAGATCCCAGGCTTCTCCTGGAAACACCATATATTTT.

The J gene is TRBJ2-6, the V gene TRBV7-7; D is possibly TRBD2 (5 bases). This CDR3 is 16 amino acids long. Per germline, CDR1 SSHAT and CDR2 FNYEAQ (reference sequence). The CDR3 DNA follows: TGTGCTGTAGGACTGGCACAGATCTCTGGGGCCAACGTCCTGACTTTC. As protein: CAVGLAQISGANVLTF. Filled out from reference TRBV7-7 and TRBJ2-6, the complete variable domain reads GAGVSQSPRYKVTKRGQDVTLRCDPISSHATLYWYQQALGQGPEFLTYFNYEAQPDKSGLPSDRFSAERPEGSISTLTIQRTEQRDSAMYRCAVGLAQISGANVLTFGAGSRLTVL.

A few counts support this clonotype. The chain combines TRBV7-2 with TRBJ2-7; 9 nucleotides match TRBD1. V was clipped by 5 bases and J by 3 bases; unmatched bases: 11. Looked up from germline, CDR1 is SGHTA and CDR2 is FQGNSA. The CDR3 covers 16 residues. CDR3 residues: CASSTHAGTGIYEQYF. The CDR3 DNA follows: TGTGCCAGCAGCACCCACGCCGGGACAGGGATCTACGAGCAGTACTTC.

The V gene is TRBV4-1, the J gene TRBJ1-4; 9 nucleotides agree with TRBD1. The CDR3 is 14 amino acids. The germline gives CDR1 MGHRA, CDR2 YSYEKL. V lost 3 bases to trimming and J lost 8 bases; unmatched junction nucleotides: 4. For the CDR3, the DNA is TGCGCCAGCAGCCAGGGACAGGGATACGAAAAACTGTTTTTT. Its protein product is CASSQGQGYEKLFF.

This chain uses TRBV5-6 with TRBJ1-1, with TRBD1 matching 12 bases. Germline CDR1 and CDR2: SGHDT and YYEEEE. Losses at the gene ends were 4 bases for V and 5 bases for J; bases not matched to a gene: 12. The CDR3 is made up of 17 amino acids. CDR3: CASSPIPGQGARTEAFF. The CDR3 region has the DNA TGTGCCAGCAGCCCTATTCCGGGACAGGGGGCGCGGACTGAAGCTTTCTTT.

The J gene is TRBJ1-2, the V gene TRBV2; D is unclear. CDR3 length: 14 amino acids. Trimming took 5 bases from V and 8 from J, leaving 18 bases between them. CDR1 and CDR2 (germline): SNHLY, FYNNEI. The DNA for the CDR3 is TGTGCCAGCAGTCTGAATCCGGAGGCGAGCGGCTACACCTTC. It codes for CASSLNPEASGYTF. The variable domain in full, with the rest retrieved from reference TRBV2 and TRBJ1-2, is EPEVTQTPSHQVTQMGQEVILRCVPISNHLYFYWYRQILGQKVEFLVSFYNNEISEKSEIFDDQFSVERPDGSNFTLKIRSTKLEDSAMYFCASSLNPEASGYTFGSGTRLTVV.

This clonotype occurred a few times. V gene TRBV20-1 combines with J gene TRBJ1-1; unclear D gene. Trimming shortened V by 1 base and J by 6 bases, and 9 bases separated the two germline ends. The CDR3 has 12 amino acids. The germline CDR1 and CDR2 sequences are DFQATT and SNEGSKA (reference sequence). The CDR3 sequence: CSARGSVSEAFF. DNA of the CDR3: TGCAGTGCTAGAGGCAGTGTATCTGAAGCTTTCTTT.

This clonotype was picked up a small number of times. V and J are TRBV24-1 and TRBJ2-1; D may match TRBD1 or TRBD2 (5 bases each). Germline CDR1 is KGHDR and CDR2 is SFDVKD. This CDR3 is 14 amino acids long. V was trimmed by 9 bases and J by 2 bases, leaving 13 bases between them. The CDR3 region is CATARDPPYNEQFF. CDR3 in DNA: TGTGCCACCGCCCGGGACCCGCCCTACAATGAGCAGTTCTTC.

Many counts were recorded for this clonotype. The V call is TRBV27, the J call TRBJ1-5; D not resolved. The CDR3 is made up of 13 amino acids. The germline gives CDR1 MNHEY, CDR2 SMNVEV (reference sequence). The ends were cut back, 4 bases at V and 8 bases at J, with 12 bases in the middle. This CDR3 reads CASSWNDLEPQHF. The CDR3 nucleotides read TGTGCCAGCAGTTGGAACGACCTTGAGCCCCAGCATTTT.

The sample holds a few counts of this clonotype. This chain joins TRBV6-2 or TRBV6-3 and TRBJ1-1, with D unclear. Trimming pared 2 bases from V and 3 bases from J, leaving 7 bases between. The germline V gene has CDR1 MNHEY and CDR2 SVGEGT. The CDR3 totals 13 residues. The CDR3 sequence: CASSYDPYTEAFF. The CDR3 DNA sequence: TGTGCCAGCAGTTACGATCCGTACACTGAAGCTTTCTTT.

Written as DNA, the CDR3 is TGTGCCAGCAGCTTAGGGTGGACAGGGAACGGCTACACCTTC. It codes for CASSLGWTGNGYTF. The chain recombines TRBV7-2 with TRBJ1-2; 8 nucleotides line up with TRBD1. The junction had 6 bases not matched to a gene; V was cut back by 1 base and J by 8 bases. The germline V gene has CDR1 SGHTA and CDR2 FQGNSA. The CDR3 is 14 amino acids.

This chain joins TRBV7-9 and TRBJ1-5; the D is unclear. V was trimmed by 4 bases and J by 5 bases, leaving 9 bases between them. CDR1 is SEHNR, CDR2 FQNEAQ, per germline (reference sequence). This CDR3 is 13 amino acids long. The CDR3, as DNA: TGTGCCAGCAGCTCTCGGGCCGATCAGCCCCAGCATTTT. Translated: CASSSRADQPQHF.